Listed here are 32 T cell receptor beta chains from one sample, sequenced in a study of T cells in localized non-small cell lung cancer. Profiling relied on immunoSEQ multiplex PCR, and the TCRdb table lists in-frame clones only, not all of them. Found here are roughly 30,000 clones, approximately 90% of them singletons; the top ten hold roughly 31%. Here the sequenced sample was peripheral blood, taken before any cancer treatment. Receptors were obtained from a female donor over 55 with stage I lung adenocarcinoma.

The rearrangement links TRBV2 to TRBJ1-2; a weak D match, TRBD1 (5 bases). The CDR3 is made up of 14 amino acids. Trimming took 0 bases from V and 3 from J, leaving 8 bases between them. The germline gives CDR1 SNHLY, CDR2 FYNNEI. As DNA, the CDR3 is TGTGCCAGCAGTGAAGCGCTGGGGCACTATGGCTACACCTTC. Protein: CASSEALGHYGYTF. Full variable domain (missing parts from reference TRBV2 and TRBJ1-2): EPEVTQTPSHQVTQMGQEVILRCVPISNHLYFYWYRQILGQKVEFLVSFYNNEISEKSEIFDDQFSVERPDGSNFTLKIRSTKLEDSAMYFCASSEALGHYGYTFGSGTRLTVV.

The chain uses TRBV10-3 and TRBJ2-5, with TRBD2 identical over 8 bases. V lost 3 bases to trimming and J lost 9 bases; unmatched junction nucleotides: 18. CDR1 ENHRY and CDR2 SYGVKD come from the germline V gene. The CDR3 contains 17 residues. CDR3 DNA: TGTGCCATCAGTGACCCGCCTGCGGGGCCGGGAGGGGAGGCCCAGTACTTC. Translating it yields CAISDPPAGPGGEAQYF.

The rearrangement links TRBV25-1 to TRBJ1-6, with 9 bases that match TRBD1. This CDR3 has 16 residues. V lost 5 bases to trimming and J lost 8 bases; unmatched junction nucleotides: 10. The germline CDR1 and CDR2 sequences are MGHDK and SYGVNS. In DNA form, the CDR3 reads TGTGCCAGCAGTCCAACAGGGGGCCGCTCTCATTCACCCCTCCACTTT. Its protein is CASSPTGGRSHSPLHF.

As to this clone: The conserved phenylalanine or tryptophan is not found at the CDR3 terminus, so this likely reflects a read error. The CDR3 here is CASTQGTYGYTL. CDR3 DNA sequence: TGTGCCAGTACACAGGGGACGTATGGCTACACCCTC. The chain has TRBV19 and TRBJ1-2; 7 positions agree with TRBD1. Germline V gives CDR1 LNHDA, CDR2 SQIVND (reference sequence). The CDR3 loop spans 12 amino acids. With 7 bases clipped from V and 5 bases from J, the junction kept 4 bases outside the gene matches.

The V and J genes are TRBV6-7 and TRBJ1-2; D is uncertain. TRBV6-7 is known as an ORF, though its function is uncertain. This CDR3 spans 15 amino acids. V lost 0 bases and J lost 4, with 12 bases in between. CDR3 protein: CASSYSIGGPYGYTF. The CDR3 nucleotides read TGTGCCAGCAGTTACTCGATAGGCGGCCCCTATGGCTACACCTTC.

In DNA, the CDR3 is TGTGCCAGCAGCTTAGGGAGTTTGGAGACCCAGTACTTC. Translating it yields CASSLGSLETQYF. The chain employs TRBV11-3 and TRBJ2-5, with unresolved D. The germline V gene encodes CDR1 SGHNT and CDR2 YENEEA. V was clipped by 1 base and J by 5 bases, with 8 bases between them. The CDR3 has 13 amino acids. Supplemented by reference TRBV11-3 and TRBJ2-5, the full variable domain reads EAGVVQSPRYKIIEKKQPVAFWCNPISGHNTLYWYLQNLGQGPELLIRYENEEAVDDSQLPKDRFSAERLKGVDSTLKIQPAELGDSAVYLCASSLGSLETQYFGPGTRLLVL.

This rearrangement joins TRBV6-1 to TRBJ2-7, with 12 bases that match TRBD1. This CDR3 comprises 15 residues. Germline lookup yields CDR1 MNHNS and CDR2 SASEGT. V lost 9 bases, J lost 3 bases, and 9 bases stayed unmatched. CDR3 sequence reads: CASYSGTGGFYEQYF. In DNA form, the CDR3 reads TGTGCCAGTTACTCCGGGACAGGGGGCTTCTACGAGCAGTACTTC.

This sequence joins TRBV9 and TRBJ1-1, with TRBD1 identical over 7 bases. CDR3 length: 14 residues. Trimming cost V 4 bases and J 1 base; bases outside gene matches: 4. Germline lookup yields CDR1 SGDLS and CDR2 YYNGEE. The CDR3 protein is CASSPGQANTEAFF. In DNA, the CDR3 is TGTGCCAGCAGCCCTGGACAGGCGAACACTGAAGCTTTCTTT.

V and J are TRBV9 and TRBJ2-6, with TRBD1 identical over 7 bases. The CDR3 consists of 17 residues. V lost 3 bases, J lost 0 bases, and 6 bases stayed unmatched. Germline-derived CDR1 and CDR2 are SGDLS and YYNGEE. This CDR3 is CASSEGQDSSGANVLTF. The CDR3 coding sequence is TGTGCCAGCAGCGAAGGACAGGATAGCTCTGGGGCCAACGTCCTGACTTTC.

J is TRBJ1-4 and V is TRBV5-1; D call uncertain. The germline CDR1 and CDR2 sequences are SGHRS and YFSETQ. The CDR3 sequence is 15 residues long. The V end lost 2 bases, the J end lost 5 bases, and 13 bases lay between the germline ends. CDR3 coding DNA: TGCGCCAGCAGCTTCCTTCCAAACCTCAATGAAAAACTGTTTTTT. Translation gives CASSFLPNLNEKLFF.

V usage is TRBV5-1 and J usage is TRBJ1-3; D remains ambiguous. Germline CDR1 is SGHRS and CDR2 is YFSETQ. The CDR3 has 15 amino acids. Deletions cut 1 base from V and 3 bases from J, with 11 bases between. CDR3 in DNA: TGCGCCAGCAGCTTGACCCCCGAGAATGGAAACACCATATATTTT. It is translated as CASSLTPENGNTIYF.

This clone was seen just once. This chain joins TRBV30 and TRBJ1-5; 8 nucleotides line up with TRBD1. V was pared by 2 bases and J by 6 bases, with 6 bases of the junction left unmatched. CDR1 is GTSNPN and CDR2 is SVGIG in the germline V gene (reference sequence). This CDR3 contains 14 residues. In DNA form, the CDR3 reads TGTGCCTGGAGTCGACTTACAGGGGGTCAGCCCCAGCATTTT. Amino acids: CAWSRLTGGQPQHF.

The chain links TRBV11-1 to TRBJ2-6; tentatively, D is TRBD2 (7 bases). This CDR3 is built from 19 residues. CDR1 is SGHAT and CDR2 is FQDESV in the germline V gene (reference sequence). V lost 5 bases, J lost 0 bases, and 20 bases lay in between. The CDR3 spells CASSAGRDTIRSGANVLTF. As DNA, the CDR3 is TGTGCCAGCAGCGCGGGGAGGGACACAATTCGCTCTGGGGCCAACGTCCTGACTTTC. Full variable domain (missing parts from reference TRBV11-1 and TRBJ2-6): EAEVAQSPRYKITEKSQAVAFWCDPISGHATLYWYRQILGQGPELLVQFQDESVVDDSQLPKDRFSAERLKGVDSTLKIQPAELGDSAMYLCASSAGRDTIRSGANVLTFGAGSRLTVL.

The rearrangement joins TRBV5-6 to TRBJ1-5; unclear D gene. Trimming removed 3 bases from V and 5 bases from J, with 9 bases in between. The CDR3 has 13 amino acids. The germline V gene has CDR1 SGHDT and CDR2 YYEEEE. CDR3 bases: TGTGCCAGCAGCTCCGGGGTGCATCAGCCCCAGCATTTT. Protein: CASSSGVHQPQHF.

The chain combines TRBV7-8 with TRBJ1-4, with a possible D match to TRBD1 (5 bases). Germline V gene lookup returns CDR1 SGHVS and CDR2 FQNEAQ. V gave up 5 bases and J gave up 10 bases, with 20 bases separating them. The CDR3 spans 15 residues. CDR3 coding DNA: TGTGCCAGCAGCATCGGTGGGGGTCAGATTGGAAAACTGTTTTTT. This translates into CASSIGGGQIGKLFF. Combining the CDR3 with reference TRBV7-8 and TRBJ1-4 gives the whole variable domain GAGVSQSPRYKVAKRGQDVALRCDPISGHVSLFWYQQALGQGPEFLTYFQNEAQLDKSGLPSDRFFAERPEGSVSTLKIQRTQQEDSAVYLCASSIGGGQIGKLFFGSGTQLSVL.

The rearrangement joins TRBV29-1 to TRBJ1-5, with TRBD1 matching 9 bases. The V segment lost 4 bases and the J segment 2 bases; nucleotides outside the gene matches: 3. The germline gives CDR1 SQVTM, CDR2 ANQGSEA. The CDR3 consists of 14 residues. The CDR3 nucleotides read TGCAGCGTTGTGGGACAGGGAGGCAATCAGCCCCAGCATTTT. This sequence encodes CSVVGQGGNQPQHF.

This chain joins TRBV5-4 and TRBJ1-2, with TRBD1 matching over 7 bases. This CDR3 is built from 15 residues. Germline CDR1 reads SGHNT; CDR2 reads YYREEE (reference sequence). V was clipped by 5 bases and J by 4 bases; unmatched bases: 11. CDR3 in amino acids: CASRGPDRDGYGYTF. The CDR3 bases are TGTGCCAGCAGAGGACCCGACAGGGATGGCTATGGCTACACCTTC.

V usage is TRBV27 and J usage is TRBJ2-1; no firm D call. Trimming stripped 6 bases from V and 6 bases from J, with 15 bases between. Looked up from germline, CDR1 is MNHEY and CDR2 is SMNVEV (reference sequence). The CDR3 loop spans 14 amino acids. DNA of the CDR3: TGTGCCAGCAGCTCGACCGGGCCCCCCAATGAGCAGTTCTTC. Translated, it gives CASSSTGPPNEQFF.

This clone showed up just once. The chain recombines TRBV19 with TRBJ2-2; D ambiguous. This CDR3 spans 14 amino acids. The germline V gene has CDR1 LNHDA and CDR2 SQIVND (reference sequence). The V and J ends lost 7 bases and 6 bases respectively, with 15 bases between them. The CDR3 spells CASIRRLSPGELFF. CDR3 coding DNA: TGTGCCAGTATCCGGCGCCTTTCCCCCGGGGAGCTGTTTTTT.

V gene TRBV6-1 combines with J gene TRBJ2-7; 12 nucleotides line up with TRBD2. Trimming cost V 5 bases and J 5 bases; bases outside gene matches: 4. Germline CDR1 and CDR2: MNHNS and SASEGT. The CDR3 spans 14 residues. The CDR3 DNA sequence: TGTGCCAGCAGTCGACTAGCGGGAGTAGACGAGCAGTACTTC. Its translation: CASSRLAGVDEQYF.

The rearrangement uses TRBV2 and TRBJ2-1, with 10 bases that match TRBD2. The J segment lost 5 bases and the V segment lost 4 bases, leaving 5 bases of the junction unmatched. Germline V gene data show CDR1 as SNHLY and CDR2 as FYNNEI. The length of the CDR3 is 15 residues. CDR3 amino acids: CASSGGSGRDNEQFF. DNA for the CDR3: TGTGCCAGCAGTGGGGGGAGCGGGAGGGACAATGAGCAGTTCTTC.

The rearrangement joins TRBV7-2 to TRBJ2-6; D not resolved. The CDR3 totals 17 residues. Germline V gives CDR1 SGHTA, CDR2 FQGNSA. Trimming left V 5 bases short and J 2 bases short, with 16 bases between. This chain's CDR3 is CASSPPSVVAGANVLTF. The CDR3, as DNA: TGTGCCAGCAGCCCCCCGTCTGTAGTCGCTGGGGCCAACGTCCTGACTTTC.

This clone showed up just once. The CDR3 spells CASSLVQGETQYF. In nucleotides, the CDR3 is TGTGCCAGCAGCTTAGTGCAGGGTGAGACCCAGTACTTC. The rearrangement joins TRBV7-2 to TRBJ2-5, with D tentatively TRBD1 (5 bases). The germline V gene encodes CDR1 SGHTA and CDR2 FQGNSA. The CDR3 is 13 residues long. V was clipped by 1 base and J by 5 bases, with 8 bases between them. The full variable domain, rest sourced from reference TRBV7-2 and TRBJ2-5, is GAGVSQSPSNKVTEKGKDVELRCDPISGHTALYWYRQSLGQGLEFLIYFQGNSAPDKSGLPSDRFSAERTGGSVSTLTIQRTQQEDSAVYLCASSLVQGETQYFGPGTRLLVL.

V and J are TRBV10-2 and TRBJ2-1, with D hard to call. Trimming left V 1 base short and J 8 bases short, with 21 bases between. The V gene's germline CDR1 is WSHSY and CDR2 SAAADI. The CDR3 has 17 amino acids. In nucleotides, the CDR3 is TGCGCCAGCAGTGAGTTGTTAGGCGAGGCGTCTAGGGATGAGCAGTTCTTC. As protein: CASSELLGEASRDEQFF.

This clone was found once. V and J are TRBV7-2 and TRBJ1-1; D not resolved. The CDR3 length is 11 residues. V shed 9 bases and J shed 5 bases, with 10 bases lying between them. The germline V gene has CDR1 SGHTA and CDR2 FQGNSA. This chain's CDR3 is CASRVWTEAFF. Written as DNA, the CDR3 is TGTGCCAGTCGGGTATGGACTGAAGCTTTCTTT.

The J gene is TRBJ1-2, the V gene TRBV5-1; a weak D match, TRBD1 (6 bases). The CDR3 is made up of 13 amino acids. In germline, CDR1 is SGHRS, CDR2 YFSETQ. The V and J ends lost 7 bases and 8 bases respectively, with 18 bases between them. The CDR3 DNA reads as TGCGCCAGCTCGCCAGGGGCGATCAACGGCTACACCTTC. Its translation is CASSPGAINGYTF. Using reference TRBV5-1 and TRBJ1-2 for the parts outside the CDR3, the full variable domain is KAGVTQTPRYLIKTRGQQVTLSCSPISGHRSVSWYQQTPGQGLQFLFEYFSETQRNKGNFPGRFSGRQFSNSRSEMNVSTLELGDSALYLCASSPGAINGYTFGSGTRLTVV.

The rearrangement links TRBV11-2 to TRBJ1-2; a possible D gene is TRBD1 (5 bases). V gave up 4 bases and J gave up 8 bases, with 11 bases separating them. CDR1 is SGHAT and CDR2 is FQNNGV in the germline V gene. CDR3 length equals 12 residues. The CDR3 here is CASSSRQSGYTF. CDR3 in DNA: TGTGCCAGCAGCTCTCGACAGTCCGGCTACACCTTC.

The chain has TRBV30 and TRBJ2-3; D remains unclear. CDR3 length equals 14 residues. V lost 4 bases, J lost 1 base, and 12 bases lay in between. Germline CDR1 is GTSNPN and CDR2 is SVGIG (reference sequence). DNA of the CDR3: TGTGCCTGGATTGGCGTGAAAGGCACAGATACGCAGTATTTT. Its translation is CAWIGVKGTDTQYF. The whole variable domain, filled in from reference TRBV30 and TRBJ2-3, reads SQTIHQWPATLVQPVGSPLSLECTVEGTSNPNLYWYRQAAGRGLQLLFYSVGIGQISSEVPQNLSASRPQDRQFILSSKKLLLSDSGFYLCAWIGVKGTDTQYFGPGTRLTVL.

The chain has TRBV18 and TRBJ2-3; D might be TRBD1 or TRBD2, each matching 5 bases. CDR3 length: 16 residues. CDR1 KGHSH and CDR2 LQKENI come from the germline V gene. Trimming removed 3 bases at V and 5 bases at J, with 18 bases between. CDR3 sequence reads: CASSPAGTQGGDTQYF. The CDR3 DNA follows: TGTGCCAGCTCACCCGCCGGGACCCAGGGTGGAGATACGCAGTATTTT.

This chain connects TRBV7-2 to TRBJ1-5, with TRBD1 as a possible D gene (6 bases). The CDR3 spans 14 residues. Trimming cost V 8 bases and J 11 bases, with 22 bases left between them. Germline CDR1 SGHTA, CDR2 FQGNSA. The CDR3 sequence is CASGADRWGQSQHF. CDR3 DNA: TGTGCCAGCGGAGCCGACAGGTGGGGTCAATCCCAGCATTTT.

V is TRBV7-9 and J is TRBJ2-1, with D maybe TRBD2 (5 bases). V lost 2 bases and J lost 1, with 9 bases in between. CDR1 is SEHNR and CDR2 is FQNEAQ in the germline V gene (reference sequence). This CDR3 is built from 15 residues. DNA of the CDR3: TGTGCCAGCAGCTTATTCGGCGGGTCCTACAATGAGCAGTTCTTC. This gives the protein CASSLFGGSYNEQFF.

The V and J genes are TRBV30 and TRBJ1-2, with TRBD1 identical over 8 bases. Germline lookup yields CDR1 GTSNPN and CDR2 SVGIG (reference sequence). V was pared by 5 bases and J by 4 bases, with 6 bases of the junction left unmatched. This CDR3 has 13 amino acids. CDR3 residues: CAWGRGLVYGYTF. CDR3 nucleotides: TGTGCCTGGGGCAGGGGGCTGGTCTATGGCTACACCTTC. Combining the CDR3 with reference TRBV30 and TRBJ1-2 gives the whole variable domain SQTIHQWPATLVQPVGSPLSLECTVEGTSNPNLYWYRQAAGRGLQLLFYSVGIGQISSEVPQNLSASRPQDRQFILSSKKLLLSDSGFYLCAWGRGLVYGYTFGSGTRLTVV.